The 23 T cell receptor beta chains below were found in one sample sequenced in a study of cytomegalovirus exposure and HLA in healthy donors. In the PCR, 60 Vbeta and 13 Jbeta primers were used. Using immunoSEQ multiplex PCR, the repertoire was profiled, and TCRdb retains in-frame clones only, with some absent. The sample contains tens of thousands of clones, around 53% of which appear only once. Material: PBMCs. Receptor source: a woman aged 40 to 50 in good health and CMV-seropositive.

This clone has only a few counts. V and J are TRBV18 and TRBJ1-1; 9 bases are a match to TRBD1. The CDR3 is made up of 15 amino acids. Per germline, CDR1 KGHSH and CDR2 LQKENI. V dropped 3 bases and J dropped 1; count of bases not matched to a gene: 3. The CDR3 region has the DNA TGTGCCAGCTCACCGACAGGGGGAGGGAACACTGAAGCTTTCTTT. It is translated as CASSPTGGGNTEAFF. The full variable domain, with the rest looked up from reference TRBV18 and TRBJ1-1, is NAGVMQNPRHLVRRRGQEARLRCSPMKGHSHVYWYRQLPEEGLKFMVYLQKENIIDESGMPKERFSAEFPKEGPSILRIQQVVRGDSAAYFCASSPTGGGNTEAFFGQGTRLTVV.

There are a few counts of this clone. This same CDR3 is encoded by further DNA sequences in the sample. The genes are TRBV6-4 and TRBJ2-3; 8 nucleotides align to TRBD1. V lost 0 bases and J lost 4; bases outside the gene matches: 3. Germline lookup yields CDR1 MRHNA and CDR2 SNTAGT. This CDR3 has 15 amino acids. The chain's CDR3 is CASSDSSGGADTQYF. Here the CDR3 DNA reads TGTGCCAGCAGTGACTCGTCAGGGGGCGCAGATACGCAGTATTTT.

This clone is medium-sized (0.01 to 0.1%) in the sample. The chain is built from TRBV6-1 and TRBJ1-1; 8 bases fit TRBD1. Germline-derived CDR1 and CDR2 are MNHNS and SASEGT. Trimming took 4 bases from V and 0 from J; bases not matched to a gene: 7. CDR3 length: 16 residues. In DNA form, the CDR3 reads TGTGCCAGCAGTGCACACAGGGGGGCCATGAACACTGAAGCTTTCTTT. Its translation: CASSAHRGAMNTEAFF.

J is TRBJ2-3 and V is TRBV6-6; 8 nucleotides line up with TRBD2. CDR3 length: 16 residues. After removal of 2 bases from V and 7 bases from J, the junction contained 11 bases not matched to a gene. Looked up from germline, CDR1 is MNHNY and CDR2 is SVGAGI (reference sequence). CDR3 sequence: CASSYVPGGLGYTQYF. The CDR3 DNA is TGTGCCAGCAGTTACGTTCCGGGGGGGCTAGGATATACGCAGTATTTT.

V usage is TRBV5-1 and J usage is TRBJ2-5; D gene uncertain. The CDR3 consists of 15 residues. The V gene's germline CDR1 is SGHRS and CDR2 YFSETQ. Between the trimmed V and J ends, which lost 1 base and 5 bases, there was a span of 15 bases. The CDR3 region has the DNA TGCGCCAGCAGCTTGAACAGCCATCCTTATGAGACCCAGTACTTC. This sequence encodes CASSLNSHPYETQYF.

J is TRBJ2-5 and V is TRBV2; D uncertain. The J call may be in error: the DNA end matches TRBJ2-7 better. The germline V gene encodes CDR1 SNHLY and CDR2 FYNNEI. This CDR3 region has 10 residues. CDR3 sequence: CASSSYEQYF. The CDR3 DNA sequence: TGTGCCAGCAGTTCATACGAGCAGTACTTC.

The chain uses TRBV6-5 and TRBJ2-2; 8 bases match TRBD1. Germline V gene lookup returns CDR1 MNHEY and CDR2 SVGAGI. This CDR3 is 14 amino acids long. V lost 6 bases and J lost 1; bases outside the gene matches: 1. The DNA of the CDR3 is TGTGCCAGCAGAGACAGGGGGAACACCGGGGAGCTGTTTTTT. It translates to CASRDRGNTGELFF.

The CDR3 protein is CASSLGHGGEQYF. The DNA of the CDR3 is TGTGCCAGCAGCTTAGGGCACGGCGGCGAGCAGTACTTC. The V call is TRBV7-8, the J call TRBJ2-7; D remains unclear. Germline V lookup: CDR1 SGHVS, CDR2 FQNEAQ. The V and J ends lost 1 base and 6 bases respectively, with 10 bases between them. The CDR3 has 13 residues.

The chain has TRBV4-3 and TRBJ1-6; unclear D gene. Germline-derived CDR1 and CDR2 are LGHNA and YSLEER. This CDR3 has 15 amino acids. Deletions cut 3 bases from V and 8 bases from J, with 14 bases between. The CDR3 DNA follows: TGCGCCAGCAGCCAGAGTGGGAGGAGCGATTCACCCCTCCACTTT. It yields the protein CASSQSGRSDSPLHF.

This clone was counted between two and nine times. The chain uses TRBV10-3 and TRBJ1-1; tentative D call: TRBD1 (5 bases). The V end was cut by 3 bases, the J end by 7 bases, with 21 bases between. The CDR3 has 16 amino acids. Per the germline V gene, CDR1 is ENHRY and CDR2 is SYGVKD. The CDR3: CAISEPSEGRRLEAFF. The CDR3 DNA is TGTGCCATCAGTGAACCGTCGGAGGGGAGGAGGCTTGAAGCTTTCTTT.

This clone was counted a single time. This sequence joins TRBV5-4 and TRBJ1-1; possibly TRBD1 for D (5 bases). The germline V gene encodes CDR1 SGHNT and CDR2 YYREEE (reference sequence). The CDR3 contains 13 residues. The ends were cut back, 2 bases at V and 2 bases at J, with 7 bases in the middle. The CDR3 nucleotides are TGTGCCAGCAGCTTTGACAGAAACACTGAAGCTTTCTTT. Protein: CASSFDRNTEAFF.

The genes are TRBV27 and TRBJ2-1, with a possible D match to TRBD1 (7 bases). Per the germline V gene, CDR1 is MNHEY and CDR2 is SMNVEV (reference sequence). The length of the CDR3 is 13 residues. Trimming pared 4 bases from V and 7 bases from J, leaving 11 bases between. The CDR3 DNA reads TGTGCCAGCAGTTACGCAGGGGGGAATGAGCAGTTCTTC. It is translated as CASSYAGGNEQFF.

This clone was counted between two and nine times. The chain uses TRBV9 and TRBJ1-6; no firm D call. This CDR3 has 15 residues. Germline V lookup: CDR1 SGDLS, CDR2 YYNGEE. Trimming took 4 bases from V and 5 from J, leaving 13 bases between them. As DNA, the CDR3 is TGTGCCAGCAGCCCATCCCCCCGGGATAATTCACCCCTCCACTTT. Its translation: CASSPSPRDNSPLHF.

The chain recombines TRBV30 with TRBJ2-2; D call uncertain. V was shortened by 1 base and J by 7 bases, with 16 bases between the two germline ends. In germline, CDR1 is GTSNPN, CDR2 SVGIG (reference sequence). CDR3 length: 15 amino acids. CDR3: CAWSGLSGIGGELFF. The CDR3 nucleotides are TGTGCCTGGAGTGGGTTGTCAGGAATCGGCGGGGAGCTGTTTTTT.

This chain uses TRBV4-2 with TRBJ2-1, with 8 positions matching TRBD2. The CDR3 contains 16 residues. The V gene end was trimmed by 1 base and the J gene end by 8 bases; junction bases not matched to a gene: 10. CDR1 is LGHNA and CDR2 is YNFKEQ in the germline V gene. The CDR3 DNA reads as TGTGCCAGCAGCCAAGTGACGGGGGGGCGTGGCGATGAGCAGTTCTTC. Protein sequence: CASSQVTGGRGDEQFF.

The rearrangement uses TRBV7-2 and TRBJ2-2, with D unresolved. The CDR3 contains 13 residues. V lost 1 base and J lost 8, with 8 bases in between. Germline lookup yields CDR1 SGHTA and CDR2 FQGNSA. CDR3 sequence reads: CASSLDLRGELFF. As DNA, the CDR3 is TGTGCCAGCAGCTTAGACCTGAGGGGGGAGCTGTTTTTT.

The chain has TRBV19 and TRBJ1-1; 12 nucleotides align to TRBD1. Per the germline V gene, CDR1 is LNHDA and CDR2 is SQIVND (reference sequence). There are 16 residues in the CDR3. V trimming: 7 bases; J trimming: 0 bases; junction bases outside the gene matches: 6. CDR3 coding DNA: TGTGCCAGTACCCTCGGGACAGGGGGCTTGAACACTGAAGCTTTCTTT. Its translation: CASTLGTGGLNTEAFF.

V and J are TRBV30 and TRBJ1-6; D remains ambiguous. Trimming shortened V by 2 bases and J by 0 bases, and 8 bases separated the two germline ends. This CDR3 is built from 15 residues. The V gene's germline CDR1 is GTSNPN and CDR2 SVGIG (reference sequence). The CDR3 sequence is CAWSFGSSYNSPLHF. CDR3 DNA: TGTGCCTGGAGTTTCGGGAGCTCCTATAATTCACCCCTCCACTTT.

This clone turned up a few times. The chain employs TRBV2 and TRBJ1-2, with D maybe TRBD1 (6 bases). V shed 6 bases and J shed 0 bases, with 8 bases lying between them. From germline, CDR1 is SNHLY and CDR2 FYNNEI. The CDR3 is made up of 13 amino acids. CDR3 in DNA: TGTGCCAGCAGAGGACAGCCTAACTATGGCTACACCTTC. This encodes CASRGQPNYGYTF.

V gene TRBV9 combines with J gene TRBJ1-4; D ambiguous. The CDR3 length is 15 residues. Trimming took 3 bases from V and 2 from J, leaving 11 bases between them. CDR1 and CDR2 (germline): SGDLS, YYNGEE. The CDR3 sequence: CASSAQPRTNEKLFF. The DNA of the CDR3 is TGTGCCAGCAGCGCACAACCGAGGACTAATGAAAAACTGTTTTTT.

The chain combines TRBV14 with TRBJ1-1; D remains unclear. The CDR3 spans 13 residues. Trimming shortened V by 3 bases and J by 2 bases, and 7 bases separated the two germline ends. The germline V gene has CDR1 SGHDN and CDR2 FVKESK. CDR3 in DNA: TGTGCCAGCAGCCACCCGACAAACACTGAAGCTTTCTTT. Translation: CASSHPTNTEAFF.

The chain employs TRBV9 and TRBJ2-1; weak D call: TRBD1 (6 bases). The germline gives CDR1 SGDLS, CDR2 YYNGEE. V was shortened by 4 bases and J by 3 bases, with 17 bases between the two germline ends. The CDR3 is 16 residues long. This CDR3 is CASSPRLGRGYNEQFF. The CDR3, as DNA: TGTGCCAGCAGCCCTAGACTGGGCAGGGGCTACAATGAGCAGTTCTTC.

A few counts support this clone. V and J are TRBV5-4 and TRBJ1-2; 7 positions match TRBD1. The trim removed 0 bases at V and 8 bases at J, leaving 19 bases unmatched. CDR1 SGHNT and CDR2 YYREEE come from the germline V gene (reference sequence). This CDR3 is built from 18 residues. The chain's CDR3 is CASSLVGEQGWRNYGYTF. In DNA, the CDR3 is TGTGCCAGCAGCTTGGTGGGAGAACAGGGGTGGAGAAATTACGGCTACACCTTC.